This T cell receptor (beta chain) was sequenced for a study of control samples from healthy donors and cancer patients. Per germline, CDR1 MNHEY and CDR2 SVGEGT. V shed 2 bases and J 10 bases; nucleotides not matched to a gene: 9. CDR3 length equals 14 residues. This clone appeared a few times. Here immunoSEQ multiplex PCR was the method, and the copy in TCRdb shows in-frame clones only, minus some. This sample has about 410,000 clones, with 75% to 95% found just once. The V gene is TRBV6-2 or TRBV6-3, the J gene TRBJ1-2, with TRBD1 matching over 8 bases. The sequence derives from a man aged 35 to 55 with head and neck cancer. Sequenced sample: PBMCs. The CDR3 region is CASSYHRDRIIYTF. CDR3 nucleotides: TGTGCCAGCAGTTACCACCGGGACAGGATTATCTACACCTTC.